This entry describes one TCR beta chain. Its specificity is unknown. This sample is part of a study of shared clonotypes between healthy human individuals. Using immunoSEQ multiplex PCR, the repertoire was profiled, and TCRdb retains in-frame clones only, with some absent. The sample carries hundreds of thousands of clones, 85% to 95% recorded once. General study findings and limits: Naive CD4 clonotypes were shared across a handful of donors at roughly 4.6%.

Terminally differentiated effector memory CD45RA+ cells were left out of the naive CD8 fraction, which was CD45RO-negative and positively selected for CCR7. This sequence was found in a woman younger than 45 in good health. Sequenced sample: naive CD8+ T cells sorted from blood.

In DNA form, the CDR3 reads TGTGCCAGCAGCTTATCTCTAGCGGGAGGACCCTCGCCGGACAATGAGCAGTTCTTC. This encodes CASSLSLAGGPSPDNEQFF. The chain is built from TRBV11-2 and TRBJ2-1; TRBD2 aligns across 11 bases. V lost 2 bases and J lost 5; bases outside the gene matches: 14. CDR1 is SGHAT and CDR2 is FQNNGV in the germline V gene. This CDR3 contains 19 residues.